Listed below are T cell receptor beta chains from one sample, sequenced in a study of cytomegalovirus exposure and HLA in healthy donors. The data were produced by immunoSEQ multiplex PCR, yet TCRdb's version contains in-frame clones alone and is incomplete. In the table there are some 170,000 clones, more than 80% of which are singletons. The sample taken for sequencing was PBMCs. All receptors derive from a woman younger than 30 in good health and CMV-seropositive. Each CDR3 is given with its conserved first and last residue. Fields, in order: CDR3 length, J gene, D gene, clone size, V gene, CDR3 protein, CDR3 DNA. The D gene is left open where the match is weak. Not every row has a clone size; where given, it reads once, few, many or a size class.

15 | TRBJ2-5 | . | . | TRBV2 | CASSAYYDRQETQYF | TGTGCCAGCAGTGCCTACTACGACAGACAAGAGACTCAGTACTTC
13 | TRBJ1-5 | . | . | TRBV19 | CASSRGVGQPQHF | TGTGCCAGTAGTAGGGGCGTGGGGCAGCCCCAGCATTTT
15 | TRBJ2-7 | TRBD1 | . | TRBV7-9 | CASSLFSTGSDEQYF | TGTGCCAGCAGCTTATTTTCGACAGGGTCGGACGAGCAGTACTTC
15 | TRBJ2-1 | TRBD2 | . | TRBV28 | CASRMTSGGLNEQFF | TGTGCCAGCAGGATGACTAGCGGGGGGTTGAATGAGCAGTTCTTC
13 | TRBJ1-1 | . | . | TRBV7-9 | CASSLAQGTEAFF | TGTGCCAGCAGCTTGGCTCAGGGTACTGAAGCTTTCTTT
15 | TRBJ1-4 | . | . | TRBV5-1 | CASSSYTATNEKLFF | TGCGCCAGCAGCTCTTATACGGCAACTAATGAAAAACTGTTTTTT
12 | TRBJ1-3 | . | . | TRBV6-6 | CASSPGGQVKYF | TGTGCCAGCAGTCCGGGCGGGCAGGTCAAATATTTT
16 | TRBJ2-7 | . | . | TRBV2 | CASSDPGDRRSYEQYF | TGTGCCAGCAGTGATCCGGGGGACCGCCGCTCCTACGAGCAGTACTTC
13 | TRBJ2-2 | . | once | TRBV11-2 | CASSRVNTGELFF | TGTGCCAGCAGCCGAGTAAACACCGGGGAGCTGTTTTTT
12 | TRBJ2-3 | . | . | TRBV13 | CASSQTRDTQYF | TGTGCCAGCAGCCAGACAAGAGATACGCAGTATTTT
14 | TRBJ1-3 | . | . | TRBV7-8 | CASSFADSRNTIYF | TGTGCCAGCAGCTTCGCCGACAGCCGAAACACCATATATTTT
14 | TRBJ2-7 | TRBD2 | . | TRBV7-9 | CASSLTGGSYEQYF | TGTGCCAGCAGCTTGACGGGGGGGTCCTACGAGCAGTACTTC
14 | TRBJ2-5 | . | . | TRBV11-2 | CASTRDTNQETQYF | TGTGCCAGCACCAGGGACACAAACCAAGAGACCCAGTACTTC
14 | TRBJ1-2 | . | . | TRBV5-1 | CASSARKESYGYTF | TGCGCCAGCAGCGCAAGGAAGGAGAGCTATGGCTACACCTTC
13 | TRBJ2-1 | . | . | TRBV18 | CASSPGQVNEQFF | TGTGCCAGCTCACCAGGGCAGGTCAATGAGCAGTTCTTC
15 | TRBJ2-7 | TRBD1 | once | TRBV4-1 | CASSRPGQGSYEQYF | TGCGCCAGCAGCAGGCCGGGACAGGGTTCCTACGAGCAGTACTTC
13 | TRBJ1-5 | . | . | TRBV5-6 | CASSSGSNQPQHF | TGTGCCAGCAGCTCAGGTAGCAATCAGCCCCAGCATTTT
15 | TRBJ1-3 | . | . | TRBV11-2 | CASSSATVSGNTIYF | TGTGCCAGCAGCTCCGCAACAGTCTCTGGAAACACCATATATTTT
14 | TRBJ1-1 | . | few | TRBV28 | CASMNGIWNTEAFF | TGTGCCAGCATGAATGGCATTTGGAACACTGAAGCTTTCTTT
16 | TRBJ2-7 | . | . | TRBV5-1 | CASSFAGTPSSYEQYF | TGCGCCAGCAGTTTTGCTGGGACACCGAGCTCCTACGAGCAGTACTTC
17 | TRBJ1-6 | . | . | TRBV7-9 | CASSVQRDSSYNSPLHF | TGTGCCAGCAGCGTCCAGAGGGATAGCTCCTATAATTCACCCCTCCACTTT
13 | TRBJ1-3 | TRBD1 | . | TRBV19 | CATRDRGKNTIYF | TGTGCCACTAGAGACAGGGGGAAAAACACCATATATTTT
16 | TRBJ2-1 | TRBD1 | . | TRBV2 | CASSPLTGETNNEQFF | TGTGCCAGCAGTCCTCTGACAGGGGAGACGAACAATGAGCAGTTCTTC
16 | TRBJ1-3 | . | few | TRBV13 | CASSLQRTARSNTIYF | TGTGCCAGCAGCCTGCAAAGGACAGCTCGATCAAACACCATATATTTT
13 | TRBJ1-5 | . | once | TRBV9 | CASSFRTGQPQHF | TGTGCCAGCAGCTTCCGGACGGGGCAGCCCCAGCATTTT
14 | TRBJ2-3 | . | . | TRBV7-9 | CASSPEDFSDTQYF | TGTGCCAGCAGCCCAGAGGACTTCTCAGATACGCAGTATTTT
15 | TRBJ2-1 | . | . | TRBV7-8 | CASSLTRTGQGEQFF | TGTGCCAGCAGCTTAACGAGGACTGGGCAAGGAGAGCAGTTCTTC
14 | TRBJ2-7 | TRBD1 | . | TRBV6-5 | CASSIQGNIYEQYF | TGTGCCAGCAGTATACAGGGGAATATCTACGAGCAGTACTTC
15 | TRBJ1-2 | . | few | TRBV19 | CASSIGQQLYYGYTF | TGTGCCAGTAGTATTGGGCAGCAGCTATATTATGGCTACACCTTC
17 | TRBJ2-2 | TRBD1 | . | TRBV7-9 | CASSTPPPGGKAGELFF | TGTGCCAGCAGCACCCCTCCCCCAGGGGGCAAGGCCGGGGAGCTGTTTTTT
15 | TRBJ1-6 | . | . | TRBV9 | CASSGRAQGNSPLHF | TGTGCCAGCAGCGGCCGGGCCCAGGGGAATTCACCCCTCCACTTT
17 | TRBJ2-6 | . | once | TRBV19 | CASSIDRGSSGANVLTF | TGTGCCAGTAGTATAGATCGGGGGAGCTCTGGGGCCAACGTCCTGACTTTC
14 | TRBJ2-7 | . | . | TRBV4-1 | CASSAPWSSYEQYF | TGCGCCAGCAGCGCACCATGGAGCTCCTACGAGCAGTACTTC
14 | TRBJ2-3 | TRBD1 | . | TRBV5-1 | CASSSTGVPDTQYF | TGCGCCAGCAGCTCAACAGGGGTCCCAGATACGCAGTATTTT
15 | TRBJ2-2 | . | . | TRBV7-3 | CASSLNGPQGGELFF | TGTGCCAGCAGCTTAAACGGACCGCAGGGCGGGGAGCTGTTTTTT
16 | TRBJ2-4 | TRBD2 | . | TRBV4-3 | CASSQGWRGGLNIQYF | TGCGCCAGCAGCCAAGGATGGCGGGGGGGCCTAAACATTCAGTACTTC
13 | TRBJ2-5 | . | . | TRBV25-1 | CASTPWGEETQYF | TGTGCCAGCACCCCATGGGGAGAGGAGACCCAGTACTTC
12 | TRBJ1-1 | TRBD1 | . | TRBV7-3 | CASSLGQGKAFF | TGTGCCAGCAGCCTCGGACAGGGCAAAGCTTTCTTT
15 | TRBJ1-2 | TRBD1 | . | TRBV7-9 | CSSSLEGTANYGYTF | TGTTCCAGCAGCCTGGAGGGGACAGCCAACTATGGCTACACCTTC
14 | TRBJ2-7 | . | few | TRBV7-2 | CASSLVLRGYEQYF | TGTGCCAGCAGCTTAGTTTTAAGGGGATACGAGCAGTACTTC
16 | TRBJ2-1 | . | . | TRBV5-4 | CASSLEGPGRPNEQFF | TGTGCCAGCAGCTTGGAGGGGCCAGGGCGCCCTAATGAGCAGTTCTTC
15 | TRBJ2-1 | TRBD2 | . | TRBV4-1 | CASSQASGLVREQFF | TGCGCCAGCAGCCAAGCTTCAGGACTAGTGCGTGAGCAGTTCTTC
14 | TRBJ1-5 | . | . | TRBV28 | CATQPTGYGQPQHF | TGTGCCACCCAACCAACAGGGTACGGGCAGCCCCAGCATTTT
13 | TRBJ1-3 | . | . | TRBV7-8 | CASSLGAGNTIYF | TGTGCCAGCAGCTTGGGAGCTGGAAACACCATATATTTT
13 | TRBJ1-4 | . | . | TRBV5-4 | CASSLVGGEKLFF | TGTGCCAGCAGCTTGGTCGGGGGTGAAAAACTGTTTTTT
16 | TRBJ1-1 | . | . | TRBV7-6 | CASSLGQGRANTEAFF | TGTGCCAGCAGCTTGGGGCAGGGTCGGGCGAACACTGAAGCTTTCTTT
17 | TRBJ1-2 | . | . | TRBV7-8 | CASSFSQRSGHNYGYTF | TGTGCCAGCAGCTTTTCCCAGCGTAGTGGACACAACTATGGCTACACCTTC
14 | TRBJ1-1 | . | . | TRBV5-3 | CARTSNGLGTEAFF | TGTGCCAGAACCTCGAACGGGTTAGGCACTGAAGCTTTCTTT